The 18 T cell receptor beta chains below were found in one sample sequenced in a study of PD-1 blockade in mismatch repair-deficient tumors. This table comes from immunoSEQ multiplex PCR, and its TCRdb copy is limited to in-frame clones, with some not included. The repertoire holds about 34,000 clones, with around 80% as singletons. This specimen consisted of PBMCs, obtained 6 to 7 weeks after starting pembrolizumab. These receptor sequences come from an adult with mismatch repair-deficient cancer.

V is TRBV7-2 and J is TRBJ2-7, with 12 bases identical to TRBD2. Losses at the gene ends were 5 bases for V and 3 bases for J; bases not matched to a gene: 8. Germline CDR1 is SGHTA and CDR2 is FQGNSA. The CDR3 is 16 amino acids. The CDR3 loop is CASSRGLAGYLYEQYF. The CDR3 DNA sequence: TGTGCCAGCAGCCGTGGACTAGCGGGATATCTCTACGAGCAGTACTTC. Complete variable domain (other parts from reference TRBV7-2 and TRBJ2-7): GAGVSQSPSNKVTEKGKDVELRCDPISGHTALYWYRQSLGQGLEFLIYFQGNSAPDKSGLPSDRFSAERTGGSVSTLTIQRTQQEDSAVYLCASSRGLAGYLYEQYFGPGTRLTVT.

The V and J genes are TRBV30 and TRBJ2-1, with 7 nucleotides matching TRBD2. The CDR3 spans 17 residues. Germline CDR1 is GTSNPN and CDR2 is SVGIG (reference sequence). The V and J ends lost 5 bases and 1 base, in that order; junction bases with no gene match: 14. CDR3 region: CAWDAGRGGISYNEQFF. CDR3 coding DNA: TGTGCCTGGGACGCGGGCCGGGGAGGGATTTCCTACAATGAGCAGTTCTTC.

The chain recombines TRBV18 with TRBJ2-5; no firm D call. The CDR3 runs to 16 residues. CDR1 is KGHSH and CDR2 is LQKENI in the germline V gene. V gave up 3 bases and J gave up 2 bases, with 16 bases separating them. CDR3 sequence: CASSPLPSAPQETQYF. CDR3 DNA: TGTGCCAGCTCACCCCTCCCCTCCGCGCCTCAAGAGACCCAGTACTTC. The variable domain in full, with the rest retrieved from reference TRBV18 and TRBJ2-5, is NAGVMQNPRHLVRRRGQEARLRCSPMKGHSHVYWYRQLPEEGLKFMVYLQKENIIDESGMPKERFSAEFPKEGPSILRIQQVVRGDSAAYFCASSPLPSAPQETQYFGPGTRLLVL.

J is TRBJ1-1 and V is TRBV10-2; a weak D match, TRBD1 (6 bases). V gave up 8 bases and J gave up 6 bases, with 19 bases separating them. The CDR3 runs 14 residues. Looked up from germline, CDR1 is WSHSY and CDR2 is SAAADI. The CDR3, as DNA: TGCGCCAGCGGCGACCCAGGGGTGCCCTCTGAAGCTTTCTTT. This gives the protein CASGDPGVPSEAFF.

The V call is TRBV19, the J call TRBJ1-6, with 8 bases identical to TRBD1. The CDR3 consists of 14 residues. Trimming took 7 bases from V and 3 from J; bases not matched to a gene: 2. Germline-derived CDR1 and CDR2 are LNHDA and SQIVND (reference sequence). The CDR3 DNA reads TGTGCCAGTACTACAGGGGGCTATAATTCACCCCTCCACTTT. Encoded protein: CASTTGGYNSPLHF.

The chain's CDR3 is CASSSDTNYGYTF. The CDR3 nucleotides are TGTGCCAGCAGCTCGGACACAAACTATGGCTACACCTTC. The chain carries TRBV9 and TRBJ1-2; D perhaps matches TRBD1 (5 bases). V lost 4 bases, J lost 2 bases, and 9 bases lay in between. Germline CDR1 is SGDLS and CDR2 is YYNGEE. The CDR3 sequence is 13 residues long.

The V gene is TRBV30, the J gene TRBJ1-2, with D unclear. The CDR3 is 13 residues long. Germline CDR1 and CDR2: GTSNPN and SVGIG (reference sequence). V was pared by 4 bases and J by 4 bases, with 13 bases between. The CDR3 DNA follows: TGTGCCTGGACTGGCGGAACCTTCTATGGCTACACCTTC. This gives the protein CAWTGGTFYGYTF.

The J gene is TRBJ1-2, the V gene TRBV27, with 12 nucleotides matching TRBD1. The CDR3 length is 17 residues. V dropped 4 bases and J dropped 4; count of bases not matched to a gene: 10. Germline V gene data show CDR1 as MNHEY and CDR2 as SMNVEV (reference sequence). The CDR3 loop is CASSSLSGTGGGYGYTF. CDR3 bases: TGTGCCAGCAGTTCGCTATCCGGGACAGGGGGCGGCTATGGCTACACCTTC.

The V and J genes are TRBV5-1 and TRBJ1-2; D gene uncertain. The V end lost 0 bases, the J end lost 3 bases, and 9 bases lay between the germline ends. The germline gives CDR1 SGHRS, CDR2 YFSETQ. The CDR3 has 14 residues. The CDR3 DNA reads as TGCGCCAGCAGCTTGGCCCCCGGGGACTATGGCTACACCTTC. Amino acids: CASSLAPGDYGYTF.

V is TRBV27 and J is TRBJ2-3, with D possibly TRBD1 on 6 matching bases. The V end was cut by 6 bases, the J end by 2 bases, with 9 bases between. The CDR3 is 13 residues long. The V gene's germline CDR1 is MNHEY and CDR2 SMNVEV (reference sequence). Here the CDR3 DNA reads TGTGCCAGCAGACAGGGAAACACAGATACGCAGTATTTT. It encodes CASRQGNTDTQYF.

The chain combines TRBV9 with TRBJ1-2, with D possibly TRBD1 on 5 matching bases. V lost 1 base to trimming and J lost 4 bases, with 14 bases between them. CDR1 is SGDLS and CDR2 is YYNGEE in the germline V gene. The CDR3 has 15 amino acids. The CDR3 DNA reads TGTGCCAGCAGCGTAATGACAGCTCCCGGCTATGGCTACACCTTC. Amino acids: CASSVMTAPGYGYTF.

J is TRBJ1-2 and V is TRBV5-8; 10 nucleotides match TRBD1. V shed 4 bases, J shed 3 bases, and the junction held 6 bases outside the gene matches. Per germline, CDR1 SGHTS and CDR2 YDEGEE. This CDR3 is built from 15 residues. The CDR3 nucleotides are TGTGCCAGCAGCCTCCGGGACAGGGGAGACTATGGCTACACCTTC. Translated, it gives CASSLRDRGDYGYTF.

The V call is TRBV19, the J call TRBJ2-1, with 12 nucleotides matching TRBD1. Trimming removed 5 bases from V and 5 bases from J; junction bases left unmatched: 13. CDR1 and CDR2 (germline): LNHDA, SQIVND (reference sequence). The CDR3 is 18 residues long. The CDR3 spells CASSSPGTGGYYDNEQFF. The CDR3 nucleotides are TGTGCCAGTAGTTCTCCCGGGACAGGGGGCTATTACGACAATGAGCAGTTCTTC.

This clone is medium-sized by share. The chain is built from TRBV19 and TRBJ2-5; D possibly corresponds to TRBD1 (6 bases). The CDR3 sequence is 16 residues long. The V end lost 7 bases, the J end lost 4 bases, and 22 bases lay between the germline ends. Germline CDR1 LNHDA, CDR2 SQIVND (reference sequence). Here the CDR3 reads CASTQGHSGGGETQYF. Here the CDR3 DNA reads TGTGCCAGTACCCAGGGACACTCTGGCGGCGGAGAGACCCAGTACTTC.

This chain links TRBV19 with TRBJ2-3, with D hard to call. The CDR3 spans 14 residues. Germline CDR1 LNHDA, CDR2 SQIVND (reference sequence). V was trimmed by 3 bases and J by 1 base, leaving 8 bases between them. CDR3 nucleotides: TGTGCCAGTAGTATCAGAGAGGGCACAGATACGCAGTATTTT. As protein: CASSIREGTDTQYF.

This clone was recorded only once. DNA for the CDR3: TGTGCCAGCAGTTCAGGGGTTTTGAACACCGGGGAGCTGTTTTTT. The encoded protein is CASSSGVLNTGELFF. The chain links TRBV7-3 to TRBJ2-2; D is possibly TRBD1 (6 bases). This CDR3 has 15 amino acids. The V gene lost 6 bases and the J gene lost 1 base, with 12 bases spanning the gap. Looked up from germline, CDR1 is SGHTA and CDR2 is FQGTGA.

The chain's CDR3 is CASSLSFGTSGSYEQYF. The DNA for the CDR3 is TGCGCCAGCAGCTTGAGTTTTGGGACTAGCGGGTCCTACGAGCAGTACTTC. The chain is built from TRBV5-1 and TRBJ2-7; TRBD2 aligns across 12 bases. The J segment lost 1 base and the V segment lost 1 base, leaving 6 bases of the junction unmatched. The CDR3 sequence is 17 residues long. CDR1 SGHRS and CDR2 YFSETQ come from the germline V gene. Full variable domain (outside the CDR3, taken from reference TRBV5-1 and TRBJ2-7): KAGVTQTPRYLIKTRGQQVTLSCSPISGHRSVSWYQQTPGQGLQFLFEYFSETQRNKGNFPGRFSGRQFSNSRSEMNVSTLELGDSALYLCASSLSFGTSGSYEQYFGPGTRLTVT.

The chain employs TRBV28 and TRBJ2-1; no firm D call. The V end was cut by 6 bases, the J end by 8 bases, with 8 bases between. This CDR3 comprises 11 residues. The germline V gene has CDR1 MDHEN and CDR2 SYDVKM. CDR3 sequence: CASSFSDEQFF. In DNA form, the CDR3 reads TGTGCCAGCAGCTTCAGTGATGAGCAGTTCTTC.